These T cell receptor beta chains were read from a single sample in a study of blood T cell repertoires in COVID-19. The table came from immunoSEQ multiplex PCR; TCRdb's copy has only in-frame clones and leaves some out. The table lists 150,000 to 160,000 clones, 70% to 85% of them singletons. Sequenced input: peripheral blood. The receptors were gathered from a man between 60 and 75 years old with COVID-19, enrolled during active disease. Each CDR3 is given with its conserved first and last residue. A D gene is named only where the DNA matches it firmly. Size is stated for part of the rows, as once, few or many counts, or as a class when the clone is expanded.

.	few	TRBV25-1	TRBJ1-2	CASRDGGSVGYTF	TGTGCCAGCAGGGACGGAGGGTCGGTGGGCTACACCTTC
.	.	TRBV7-2	TRBJ2-7	CASSLILYEQYF	TGTGCCAGCAGCTTAATCCTCTACGAGCAGTACTTC
.	.	TRBV19	TRBJ1-1	CASTRKRTAYTEAFF	TGTGCCAGTACTCGGAAAAGGACAGCATACACTGAAGCTTTCTTT
TRBD1	.	TRBV2	TRBJ1-6	CASNSGTVYNSPLHF	TGTGCCAGCAACTCCGGGACAGTGTATAATTCACCCCTCCACTTT
TRBD2	.	TRBV7-9	TRBJ2-2	CASSLFGGGNTGELFF	TGTGCCAGCAGCTTGTTTGGCGGGGGGAACACCGGGGAGCTGTTTTTT
TRBD2	.	TRBV7-3	TRBJ2-3	CASSLGQRGVTSTDTQYF	TGTGCCAGCAGCTTAGGCCAGCGGGGGGTAACTAGCACAGATACGCAGTATTTT
.	.	TRBV28	TRBJ2-5	CASTSPGREETQYF	TGTGCCAGCACCAGCCCCGGCAGGGAAGAGACCCAGTACTTC
.	.	TRBV4-1	TRBJ2-5	CASSPPEGGGTKTQYF	TGCGCCAGCAGCCCTCCGGAAGGAGGGGGCACAAAGACCCAGTACTTC
.	.	TRBV6-1	TRBJ2-2	CASSDLGKNTGELFF	TGTGCCAGCAGTGATCTAGGAAAGAACACCGGGGAGCTGTTTTTT
TRBD1	.	TRBV2	TRBJ1-6	CASRQTGVNSPLHF	TGTGCCAGCAGGCAGACAGGGGTCAATTCACCCCTCCACTTT
TRBD1	.	TRBV29-1	TRBJ2-7	CSVETTGTGIREQYF	TGCAGCGTTGAAACAACCGGGACAGGGATAAGGGAGCAGTACTTC
TRBD1	.	TRBV6-5	TRBJ2-2	CASSSGTGDTGELFF	TGTGCCAGCAGTTCCGGGACAGGTGACACCGGGGAGCTGTTTTTT
TRBD1	once	TRBV6-5	TRBJ1-1	CASNVYRGQNEAFF	TGTGCCAGCAACGTATACAGGGGGCAAAATGAAGCTTTCTTT
.	.	TRBV19	TRBJ1-1	CASNYGGTVEGTEAFF	TGTGCCAGTAATTATGGTGGTACAGTGGAAGGCACTGAAGCTTTCTTT
TRBD1	.	TRBV4-3	TRBJ1-2	CASSQAGTGLRGYTF	TGCGCCAGCAGCCAGGCCGGGACAGGGCTTCGGGGCTACACCTTC
.	.	TRBV6-2/TRBV6-3	TRBJ1-2	CASSYPRGGSWGYTF	TGTGCCAGCAGTTATCCCAGGGGTGGAAGCTGGGGCTACACCTTC
.	.	TRBV7-9	TRBJ1-2	CASSFFAAISNYGYTF	TGTGCCAGCAGCTTTTTCGCGGCCATCTCTAACTATGGCTACACCTTC